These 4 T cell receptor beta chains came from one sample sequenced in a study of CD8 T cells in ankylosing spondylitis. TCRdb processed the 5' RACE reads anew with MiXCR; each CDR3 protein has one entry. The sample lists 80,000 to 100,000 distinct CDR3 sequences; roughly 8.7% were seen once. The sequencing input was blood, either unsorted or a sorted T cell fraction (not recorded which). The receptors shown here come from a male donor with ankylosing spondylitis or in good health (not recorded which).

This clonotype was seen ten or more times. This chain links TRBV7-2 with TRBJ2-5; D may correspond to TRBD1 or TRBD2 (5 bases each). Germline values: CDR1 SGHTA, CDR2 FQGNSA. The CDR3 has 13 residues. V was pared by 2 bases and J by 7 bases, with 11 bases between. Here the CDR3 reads CASSLRRGVTQYF. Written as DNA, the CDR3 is TGTGCCAGCAGCTTAAGGAGAGGGGTGACCCAGTACTTC.

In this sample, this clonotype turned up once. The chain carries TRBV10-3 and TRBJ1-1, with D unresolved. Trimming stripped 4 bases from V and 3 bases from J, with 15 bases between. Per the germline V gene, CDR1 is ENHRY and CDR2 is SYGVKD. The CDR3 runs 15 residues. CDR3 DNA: TGTGCCATCAGTGGGCCCCAAAGTCGGGACACTGAAGCTTTCTTT. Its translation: CAISGPQSRDTEAFF.

The CDR3 loop reads CASSPGTGTTNYGYTF. The CDR3 DNA reads as TGTGCCAGCAGCCCCGGGACAGGGACTACTAACTATGGCTACACCTTC. The chain links TRBV7-9 to TRBJ1-2; 9 positions agree with TRBD1. Trimming took 5 bases from V and 0 from J; bases not matched to a gene: 7. The CDR3 sequence is 16 residues long. Germline lookup yields CDR1 SEHNR and CDR2 FQNEAQ (reference sequence).

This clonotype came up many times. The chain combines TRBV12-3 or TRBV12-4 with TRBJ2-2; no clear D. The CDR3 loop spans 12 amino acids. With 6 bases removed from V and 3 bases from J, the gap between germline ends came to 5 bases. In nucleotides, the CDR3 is TGTGCCAGCAGCCCCTACACCGGGGAGCTGTTTTTT. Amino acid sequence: CASSPYTGELFF.